Below, 2 T cell receptor beta chains from the same sample are listed, as sequenced in a study of blood T cell repertoires in COVID-19. Profiling relied on immunoSEQ multiplex PCR, and the TCRdb table lists in-frame clones only, not all of them. Here the sample spans about 110,000 clones, approximately 83% being singletons. The sample taken for sequencing was peripheral blood. These receptors all stem from a woman aged 70 to 79 with acute or convalescent COVID-19.

The chain uses TRBV7-2 and TRBJ1-3; TRBD1 is a possible D gene (5 bases). V lost 6 bases and J lost 4, with 16 bases in between. From germline, CDR1 is SGHTA and CDR2 FQGNSA. There are 15 residues in the CDR3. The DNA for the CDR3 is TGTGCCAGCAGTCTCCAGTTGACAGCAGGAAACACCATATATTTT. Translated: CASSLQLTAGNTIYF.

The chain carries TRBV11-2 and TRBJ2-7; no firm D call. Germline V gives CDR1 SGHAT, CDR2 FQNNGV. Trimming took 7 bases from V and 6 from J, leaving 13 bases between them. This CDR3 has 12 residues. The chain's CDR3 is CASKSPHSEQYF. As DNA, the CDR3 is TGTGCCAGCAAAAGCCCCCACTCCGAGCAGTACTTC.